The present entry profiles one T cell receptor (beta chain) with its context. The sample belongs to a study of shared clonotypes between healthy human individuals. Germline CDR1 reads MDHEN; CDR2 reads SYDVKM. The ends lost 7 bases at V and 0 bases at J; junction bases unmatched: 5. The CDR3 loop spans 15 amino acids. Study donors comprised healthy, HIV-negative adults devoid of recent acute infection or vaccination. The genomic DNA of each subset was split evenly across several immunoSEQ plates. Clones were sequenced by immunoSEQ multiplex PCR, and TCRdb holds only the in-frame ones, with some missing. The data contain over 850,000 clones, about four fifths of them seen just once; the ten biggest clones take up roughly 0.55%.

This receptor was taken from a man between 18 and 29 years old in good health. Some clones in this sample may be carry-over from other donors' samples. The sample consisted of memory CD4+ T cells from PBMCs. Regarding subset: CD45RA-negative fraction. J is TRBJ1-2 and V is TRBV28; 10 bases fit TRBD1. CDR3 protein: CASMGQGKTNYGYTF. CDR3 sequence (DNA): TGTGCCAGCATGGGACAGGGGAAAACTAACTATGGCTACACCTTC.